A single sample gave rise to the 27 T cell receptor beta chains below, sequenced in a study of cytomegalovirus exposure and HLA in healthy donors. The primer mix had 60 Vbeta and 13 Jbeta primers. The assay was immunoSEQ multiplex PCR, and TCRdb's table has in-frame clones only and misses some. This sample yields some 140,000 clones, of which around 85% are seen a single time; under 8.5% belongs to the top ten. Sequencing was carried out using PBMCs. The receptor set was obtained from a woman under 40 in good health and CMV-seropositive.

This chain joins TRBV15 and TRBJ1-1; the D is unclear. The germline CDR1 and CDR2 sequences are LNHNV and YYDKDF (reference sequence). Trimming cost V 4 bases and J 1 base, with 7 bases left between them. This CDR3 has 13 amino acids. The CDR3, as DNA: TGTGCCACCAGCAATTTGAGGAACACTGAAGCTTTCTTT. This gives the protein CATSNLRNTEAFF.

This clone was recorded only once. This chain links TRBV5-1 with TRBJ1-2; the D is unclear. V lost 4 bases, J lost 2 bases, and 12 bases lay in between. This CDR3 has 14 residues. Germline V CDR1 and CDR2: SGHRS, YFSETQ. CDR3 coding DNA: TGCGCCAGCAGCCTTTCCGGGATGAACTATGGCTACACCTTC. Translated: CASSLSGMNYGYTF.

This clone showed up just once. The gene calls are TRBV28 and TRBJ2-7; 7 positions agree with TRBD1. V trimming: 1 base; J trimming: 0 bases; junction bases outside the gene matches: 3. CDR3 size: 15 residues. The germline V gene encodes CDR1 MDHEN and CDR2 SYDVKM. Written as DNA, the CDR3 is TGTGCCAGCAGTTTATTAGGGGGCTTCTCCTACGAGCAGTACTTC. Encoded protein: CASSLLGGFSYEQYF.

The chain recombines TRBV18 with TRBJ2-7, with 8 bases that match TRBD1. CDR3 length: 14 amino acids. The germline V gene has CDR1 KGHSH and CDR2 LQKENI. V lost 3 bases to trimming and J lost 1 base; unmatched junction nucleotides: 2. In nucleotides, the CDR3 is TGTGCCAGCTCACCTGGACAGGGTTCCTACGAGCAGTACTTC. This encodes CASSPGQGSYEQYF.

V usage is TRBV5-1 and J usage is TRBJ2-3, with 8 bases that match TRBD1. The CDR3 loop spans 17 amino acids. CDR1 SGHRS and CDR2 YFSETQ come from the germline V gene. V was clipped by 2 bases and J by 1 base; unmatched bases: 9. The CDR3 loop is CASSFSGQGGGTDTQYF. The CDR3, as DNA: TGCGCCAGCAGCTTCTCCGGACAGGGTGGGGGCACAGATACGCAGTATTTT. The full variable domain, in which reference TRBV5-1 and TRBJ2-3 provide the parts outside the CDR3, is KAGVTQTPRYLIKTRGQQVTLSCSPISGHRSVSWYQQTPGQGLQFLFEYFSETQRNKGNFPGRFSGRQFSNSRSEMNVSTLELGDSALYLCASSFSGQGGGTDTQYFGPGTRLTVL.

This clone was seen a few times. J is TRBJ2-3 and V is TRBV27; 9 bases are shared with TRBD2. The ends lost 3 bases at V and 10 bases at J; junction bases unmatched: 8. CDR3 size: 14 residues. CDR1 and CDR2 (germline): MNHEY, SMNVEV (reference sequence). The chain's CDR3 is CASSFVAGESAQYF. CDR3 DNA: TGTGCCAGCAGTTTTGTAGCGGGAGAGTCGGCGCAGTATTTT.

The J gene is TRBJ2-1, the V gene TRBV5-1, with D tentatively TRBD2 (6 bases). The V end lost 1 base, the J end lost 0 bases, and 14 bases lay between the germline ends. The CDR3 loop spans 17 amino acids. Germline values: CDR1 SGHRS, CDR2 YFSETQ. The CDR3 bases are TGCGCCAGCAGCTTGATAGGCGGAGGGAGCTCCTACAATGAGCAGTTCTTC. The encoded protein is CASSLIGGGSSYNEQFF.

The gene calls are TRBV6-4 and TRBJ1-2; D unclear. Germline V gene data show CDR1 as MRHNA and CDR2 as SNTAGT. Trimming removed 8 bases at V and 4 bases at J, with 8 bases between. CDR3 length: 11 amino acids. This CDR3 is CASYTSYGYTF. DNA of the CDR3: TGTGCCAGCTACACCTCCTATGGCTACACCTTC.

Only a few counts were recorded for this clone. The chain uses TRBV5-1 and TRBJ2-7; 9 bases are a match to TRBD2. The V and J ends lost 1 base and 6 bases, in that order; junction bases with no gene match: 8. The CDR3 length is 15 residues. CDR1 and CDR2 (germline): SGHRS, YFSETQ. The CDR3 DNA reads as TGCGCCAGCAGCTTGAGGTCTAGCGGGAATTTCGAGCAGTACTTC. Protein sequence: CASSLRSSGNFEQYF. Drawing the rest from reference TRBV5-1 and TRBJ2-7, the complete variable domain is KAGVTQTPRYLIKTRGQQVTLSCSPISGHRSVSWYQQTPGQGLQFLFEYFSETQRNKGNFPGRFSGRQFSNSRSEMNVSTLELGDSALYLCASSLRSSGNFEQYFGPGTRLTVT.

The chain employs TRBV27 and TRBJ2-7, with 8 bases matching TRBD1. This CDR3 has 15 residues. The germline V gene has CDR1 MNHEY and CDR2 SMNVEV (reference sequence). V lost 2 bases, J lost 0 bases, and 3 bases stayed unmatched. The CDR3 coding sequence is TGTGCCAGCAGTTTACTCGGACAGGGCTCCTACGAGCAGTACTTC. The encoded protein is CASSLLGQGSYEQYF.

CDR3 bases: TGTGCCAGCAGGGGCCCGGGACAGAACTATGGCTACACCTTC. Protein product: CASRGPGQNYGYTF. The rearrangement links TRBV6-1 to TRBJ1-2; 7 bases are shared with TRBD1. This CDR3 has 14 amino acids. J lost 2 bases, V lost 6 bases, and 6 bases had no gene match. Germline V gene sequence: CDR1 MNHNS, CDR2 SASEGT.

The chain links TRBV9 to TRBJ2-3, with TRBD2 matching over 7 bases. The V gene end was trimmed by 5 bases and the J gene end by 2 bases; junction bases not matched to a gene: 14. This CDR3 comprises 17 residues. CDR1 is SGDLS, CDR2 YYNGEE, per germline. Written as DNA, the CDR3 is TGTGCCAGCAGTCCCCGCGGGACTACAACTCACACAGATACGCAGTATTTT. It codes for CASSPRGTTTHTDTQYF.

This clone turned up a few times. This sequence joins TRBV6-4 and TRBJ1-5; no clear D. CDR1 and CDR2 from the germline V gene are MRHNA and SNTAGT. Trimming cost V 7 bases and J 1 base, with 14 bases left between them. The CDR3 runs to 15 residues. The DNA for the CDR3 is TGTGCCAGCACTACCCCTCGGGAAAGCAATCAGCCCCAGCATTTT. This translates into CASTTPRESNQPQHF.

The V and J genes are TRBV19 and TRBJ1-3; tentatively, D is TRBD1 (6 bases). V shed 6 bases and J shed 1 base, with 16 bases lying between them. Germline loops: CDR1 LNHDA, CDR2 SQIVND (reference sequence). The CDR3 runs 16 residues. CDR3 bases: TGTGCCAGTAGCACCACCCTACAGGGATCTGGAAACACCATATATTTT. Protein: CASSTTLQGSGNTIYF.

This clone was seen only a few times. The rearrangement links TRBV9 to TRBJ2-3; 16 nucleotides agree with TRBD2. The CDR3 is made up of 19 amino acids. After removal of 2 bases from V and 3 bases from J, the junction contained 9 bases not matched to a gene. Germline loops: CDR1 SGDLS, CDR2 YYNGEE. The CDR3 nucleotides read TGTGCCAGCAGCGTTTTGGGACTAGCGGGGGGGCCGGGGACAGATACGCAGTATTTT. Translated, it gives CASSVLGLAGGPGTDTQYF.

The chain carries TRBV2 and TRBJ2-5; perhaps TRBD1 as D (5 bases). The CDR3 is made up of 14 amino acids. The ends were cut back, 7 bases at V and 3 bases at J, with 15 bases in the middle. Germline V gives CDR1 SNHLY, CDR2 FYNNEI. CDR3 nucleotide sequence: TGTGCCAGCACCGACAATGGCAGGGAAGAGACCCAGTACTTC. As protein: CASTDNGREETQYF.

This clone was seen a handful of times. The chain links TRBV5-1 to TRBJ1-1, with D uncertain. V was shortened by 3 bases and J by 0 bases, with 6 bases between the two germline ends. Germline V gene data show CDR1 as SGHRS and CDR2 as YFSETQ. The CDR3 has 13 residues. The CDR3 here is CASSWSVNTEAFF. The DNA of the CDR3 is TGCGCCAGCAGCTGGAGTGTGAACACTGAAGCTTTCTTT.

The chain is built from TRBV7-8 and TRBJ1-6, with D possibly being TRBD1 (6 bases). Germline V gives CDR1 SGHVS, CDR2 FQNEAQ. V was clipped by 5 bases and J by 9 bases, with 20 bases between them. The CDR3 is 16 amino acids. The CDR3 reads CASSANRALKGSPLHF. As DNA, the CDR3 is TGTGCCAGCAGCGCCAACAGGGCCCTTAAGGGTTCACCCCTCCACTTT.

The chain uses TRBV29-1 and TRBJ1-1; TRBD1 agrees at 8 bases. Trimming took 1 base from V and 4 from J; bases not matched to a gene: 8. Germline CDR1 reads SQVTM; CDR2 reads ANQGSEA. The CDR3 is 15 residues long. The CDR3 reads CSVEAKTGDPTEAFF. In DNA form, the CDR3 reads TGCAGCGTTGAAGCGAAGACAGGGGATCCCACTGAAGCTTTCTTT.

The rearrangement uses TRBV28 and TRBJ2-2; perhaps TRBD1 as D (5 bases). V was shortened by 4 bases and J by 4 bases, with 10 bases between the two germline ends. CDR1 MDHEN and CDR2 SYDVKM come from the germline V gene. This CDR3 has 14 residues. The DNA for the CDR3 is TGTGCCAGCAGTTCTCCCCAGGGCACCGGGGAGCTGTTTTTT. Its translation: CASSSPQGTGELFF.

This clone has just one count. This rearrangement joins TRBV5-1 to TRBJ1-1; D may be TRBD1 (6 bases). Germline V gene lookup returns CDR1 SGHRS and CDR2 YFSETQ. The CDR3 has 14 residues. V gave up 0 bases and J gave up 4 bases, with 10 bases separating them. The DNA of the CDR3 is TGCGCCAGCAGCTTGGCACAGGGACCCACTGAAGCTTTCTTT. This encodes CASSLAQGPTEAFF.

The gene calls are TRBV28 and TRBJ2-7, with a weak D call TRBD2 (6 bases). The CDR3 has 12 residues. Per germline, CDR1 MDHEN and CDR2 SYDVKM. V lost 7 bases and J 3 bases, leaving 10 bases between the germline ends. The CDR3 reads CASTPGGYEQYF. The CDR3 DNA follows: TGTGCCAGCACTCCCGGGGGCTACGAGCAGTACTTC.

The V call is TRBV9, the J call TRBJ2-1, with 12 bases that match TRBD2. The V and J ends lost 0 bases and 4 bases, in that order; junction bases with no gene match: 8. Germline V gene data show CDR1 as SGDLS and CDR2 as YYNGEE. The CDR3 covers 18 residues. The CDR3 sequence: CASSVEGASGRVYNEQFF. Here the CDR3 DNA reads TGTGCCAGCAGCGTAGAGGGAGCTAGCGGGAGGGTTTACAATGAGCAGTTCTTC.

This chain's CDR3 is CASSPLVNTEAFF. The CDR3, as DNA: TGTGCCAGCTCACCACTAGTGAACACTGAAGCTTTCTTT. This chain joins TRBV18 and TRBJ1-1; D is uncertain. The V gene's germline CDR1 is KGHSH and CDR2 LQKENI. The V and J ends lost 1 base and 0 bases respectively, with 3 bases between them. The CDR3 sequence is 13 residues long.

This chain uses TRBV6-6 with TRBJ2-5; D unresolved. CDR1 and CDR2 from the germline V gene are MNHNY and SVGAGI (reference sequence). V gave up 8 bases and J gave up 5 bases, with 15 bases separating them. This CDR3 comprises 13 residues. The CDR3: CASSQQIKETQYF. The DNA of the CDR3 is TGTGCCAGCTCCCAACAGATCAAGGAGACCCAGTACTTC.

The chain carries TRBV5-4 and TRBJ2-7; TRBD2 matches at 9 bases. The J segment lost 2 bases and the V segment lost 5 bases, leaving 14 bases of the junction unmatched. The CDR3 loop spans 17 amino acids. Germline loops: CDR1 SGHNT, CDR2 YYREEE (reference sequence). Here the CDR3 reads CASSRAARLAGTYEQYF. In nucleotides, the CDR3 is TGTGCCAGCAGTCGTGCGGCGAGGCTAGCGGGAACCTACGAGCAGTACTTC.

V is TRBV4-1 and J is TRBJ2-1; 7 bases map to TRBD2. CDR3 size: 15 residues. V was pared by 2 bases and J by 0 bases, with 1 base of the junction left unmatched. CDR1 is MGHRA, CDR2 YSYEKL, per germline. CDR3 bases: TGCGCCAGCAGCCAATTAGCGGGCTCCTACAATGAGCAGTTCTTC. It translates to CASSQLAGSYNEQFF.